This TCR beta chain was sequenced for a study of T cells in localized non-small cell lung cancer. The protocol was immunoSEQ multiplex PCR, while the TCRdb copy is restricted to in-frame clones and leaves out a portion. The data show 35,000 to 45,000 clones, about 88% seen once. V was shortened by 0 bases and J by 2 bases, with 14 bases between the two germline ends. Germline V gene lookup returns CDR1 SGDLS and CDR2 YYNGEE. CDR3 size: 16 residues. The receptor's source is a woman aged 18-55 years with stage III lung adenocarcinoma. V usage is TRBV9 and J usage is TRBJ2-5; D is possibly TRBD2 (5 bases). The source was peripheral blood, collected before any cancer treatment. The CDR3 DNA is TGTGCCAGCAGCGTAGAATCGCGGCGGGCACAAGAGACCCAGTACTTC. This translates into CASSVESRRAQETQYF.